This is a list of T cell receptor beta chains from one sample in a study of T cell responses to AZD1222 COVID-19 vaccine. The protocol was immunoSEQ multiplex PCR, while the TCRdb copy is restricted to in-frame clones and leaves out a portion. Here the sample spans more than 80,000 clones, approximately 84% being singletons. Sequenced here: peripheral blood, sampled on day 0 of AZD1222 vaccination. The source of these receptors is an adult in good health. Each CDR3 is given with its conserved first and last residue. Fields, in order: clone size, J gene, D gene, V gene, CDR3 DNA, CDR3 protein. A D gene is named only where the DNA matches it firmly. Rows may omit the clone size; those that give it use once, few, many or a size class.

size: -
J: TRBJ1-4
D: TRBD1
V: TRBV19
DNA: TGTGCCACCGCCGGGACAGTCAACACTAATGAAAAACTGTTTTTT
CDR3: CATAGTVNTNEKLFF

size: -
J: TRBJ1-1
D: -
V: TRBV19
DNA: TGTGCCAGTAGGGAGGGGCGCAGGACTGAAGCTTTCTTT
CDR3: CASREGRRTEAFF

size: -
J: TRBJ1-2
D: TRBD1
V: TRBV6-1
DNA: TGTGCCAGCAGTGAAGGTGGGACAGGGATTGGCTACACCTTC
CDR3: CASSEGGTGIGYTF

size: -
J: TRBJ2-1
D: -
V: TRBV10-3
DNA: TGTGCCATCAGTGGGAGGAGCTCCTACAATGAGCAGTTCTTC
CDR3: CAISGRSSYNEQFF

size: -
J: TRBJ2-1
D: TRBD2
V: TRBV10-2
DNA: TGCGCCAGCAGTGAGGGAGCGGGGGGCCTCCTTGATGAGCAGTTCTTC
CDR3: CASSEGAGGLLDEQFF

size: -
J: TRBJ1-1
D: -
V: TRBV6-5
DNA: TGTGCCAGCAGGTCTGGCCGGGGTGCGAACACTGAAGCTTTCTTT
CDR3: CASRSGRGANTEAFF

size: -
J: TRBJ2-7
D: -
V: TRBV2
DNA: TGTGCCAGCAGTGAGGGGGAGCTGCGCTACGAGCAGTACTTC
CDR3: CASSEGELRYEQYF

size: -
J: TRBJ2-1
D: -
V: TRBV7-8
DNA: TGTGCCAGCAGAGGGAGCTCCTACAATGAGCAGTTCTTC
CDR3: CASRGSSYNEQFF

size: -
J: TRBJ2-3
D: -
V: TRBV7-9
DNA: TGTGCCAGCAGCTTAAGAACTAGCCTTACTAGCACAGATACGCAGTATTTT
CDR3: CASSLRTSLTSTDTQYF

size: -
J: TRBJ2-5
D: TRBD2
V: TRBV5-1
DNA: TGCGCCAGCAGCTCCCGGCTGACTAGCGGGGAAGAGACCCAGTACTTC
CDR3: CASSSRLTSGEETQYF

size: -
J: TRBJ1-1
D: -
V: TRBV16
DNA: TGTGCCAGCAGCCAACAGGCCTCGAACACTGAAGCTTTCTTT
CDR3: CASSQQASNTEAFF

size: -
J: TRBJ2-7
D: -
V: TRBV20-1
DNA: TGCAGTGCTAGTAAGGCGGCGGGTCCCTCCTACGAGCAGTACTTC
CDR3: CSASKAAGPSYEQYF

size: -
J: TRBJ2-1
D: TRBD2
V: TRBV7-8
DNA: TGTGCCAGCAGCCCCTCTAGCGGGAGTGTCAATGAGCAGTTCTTC
CDR3: CASSPSSGSVNEQFF

size: -
J: TRBJ1-3
D: -
V: TRBV19
DNA: TGTGCCAGTAGTATAGACCGTGGAAACACCATATATTTT
CDR3: CASSIDRGNTIYF

size: -
J: TRBJ1-5
D: -
V: TRBV6-5
DNA: TGTGCCAGCAGCAACTCGGCAGAAAGTCAGCCCCAGCATTTT
CDR3: CASSNSAESQPQHF

size: -
J: TRBJ2-3
D: TRBD2
V: TRBV6-2/TRBV6-3
DNA: TGTGCCAGCAGTACTGGACTAGCCCACACAGATACGCAGTATTTT
CDR3: CASSTGLAHTDTQYF

size: -
J: TRBJ1-1
D: -
V: TRBV2
DNA: TGTGCCAGCAGTGGACAGATGAACACTGAAGCTTTCTTT
CDR3: CASSGQMNTEAFF

size: once
J: TRBJ2-3
D: TRBD2
V: TRBV6-4
DNA: TGTGCCAGCAGTGAGACTAGCGGTGGTAGAGATACGCAGTATTTT
CDR3: CASSETSGGRDTQYF

size: few
J: TRBJ2-2
D: -
V: TRBV3-1/TRBV3-2
DNA: TGTGCCAGCAGCCAATGGGGGAGTAACACCGGGGAGCTGTTTTTT
CDR3: CASSQWGSNTGELFF

size: -
J: TRBJ2-1
D: -
V: TRBV12-5
DNA: TGTGCTAGTGGCCGGTCCCCCTCCTACAATGAGCAGTTCTTC
CDR3: CASGRSPSYNEQFF

size: -
J: TRBJ1-5
D: TRBD1
V: TRBV19
DNA: TGTGCCAGTACCGCGACAGGGGGACAGCCCCAGCATTTT
CDR3: CASTATGGQPQHF

size: -
J: TRBJ1-1
D: TRBD1
V: TRBV3-1/TRBV3-2
DNA: TGTGCCAGCAGCATTCCGGGACAGGGGCCACGAGCTTTCTTT
CDR3: CASSIPGQGPRAFF

size: -
J: TRBJ1-6
D: -
V: TRBV5-4
DNA: TGTGCCAGCAGCGTAGACAGCTCCTATAATTCACCCCTCCACTTT
CDR3: CASSVDSSYNSPLHF

size: -
J: TRBJ1-2
D: -
V: TRBV15
DNA: TGTGCCACCAGCAGAGATGTCCGAAACTATGGCTACACCTTC
CDR3: CATSRDVRNYGYTF

size: -
J: TRBJ1-6
D: -
V: TRBV19
DNA: TGTGCCAGTAGTACCCTAAGCAGGGCAAATTCACCCCTCCACTTT
CDR3: CASSTLSRANSPLHF

size: -
J: TRBJ2-1
D: -
V: TRBV2
DNA: TGTGCCAGCAGTACCGAGAGTGCCAATGAGCAGTTCTTC
CDR3: CASSTESANEQFF

size: -
J: TRBJ2-3
D: TRBD2
V: TRBV18
DNA: TGTGCCAGCTCACCGACTAGCGGGAGGACAGATACGCAGTATTTT
CDR3: CASSPTSGRTDTQYF

size: -
J: TRBJ2-7
D: TRBD1
V: TRBV5-1
DNA: TGCGCCAGCAGCCCGGGACAGGGGGCTCCCTACGAGCAGTACTTC
CDR3: CASSPGQGAPYEQYF

size: -
J: TRBJ2-4
D: -
V: TRBV4-1
DNA: TGCGCCAGCAGCCAAGCCATCACGGGGGAAAACATTCAGTACTTC
CDR3: CASSQAITGENIQYF

size: -
J: TRBJ2-7
D: TRBD2
V: TRBV5-1
DNA: TGCGCCAGCAGCTTGGAACTAGCGGGAGGATCCTACGAGCAGTACTTC
CDR3: CASSLELAGGSYEQYF

size: few
J: TRBJ1-6
D: -
V: TRBV27
DNA: TGTGCCAGCAGTTTTTCAGGGAATTCACCCCTCCACTTT
CDR3: CASSFSGNSPLHF

size: -
J: TRBJ1-6
D: TRBD1
V: TRBV6-1
DNA: TGTGCCAGCAGTGATAGGGACAGGGCTTTGGGTTCACCCCTCCACTTT
CDR3: CASSDRDRALGSPLHF

size: -
J: TRBJ2-5
D: TRBD2
V: TRBV2
DNA: TGTGCCAGCTCCGGAAGTAGCGGGGTTATCCAAGAGACCCAGTACTTC
CDR3: CASSGSSGVIQETQYF

size: -
J: TRBJ2-7
D: -
V: TRBV4-2
DNA: TGTGCCAGCAGCCAAGATAGGACAGCCTACGAGCAGTACTTC
CDR3: CASSQDRTAYEQYF

size: -
J: TRBJ1-2
D: TRBD1
V: TRBV19
DNA: TGTGCCAGTAGCGCGACAGGGGGCCATACTAACTATGGCTACACCTTC
CDR3: CASSATGGHTNYGYTF